The rows below give T cell receptor beta chains drawn from one sample of a study of neoadjuvant anti-PD-1 for oral cavity cancer. Assay: immunoSEQ multiplex PCR; the TCRdb copy retains only in-frame clones and omits some. The data contain about 14,000 clones, 73% of them singletons. The material was PBMCs, obtained before nivolumab (anti-PD-1) treatment. The source of these receptors is a person aged 40 to 85 with oral cavity squamous cell carcinoma. CDR3s include the opening cysteine and the closing phenylalanine or tryptophan. Each record gives: J gene, V gene, D gene, clone size, CDR3 DNA, CDR3 protein. D genes are given only for firm matches. Part of the rows lack a size; the others show once, few, many or a class for expanded clones.

TRBJ2-5 | TRBV14 | . | . | TGTGCCAGCAGCCAAGAAGGGGGACAATCGGAGACCCAGTACTTC | CASSQEGGQSETQYF
TRBJ2-1 | TRBV4-1 | TRBD2 | . | TGCGCCAGCAGCCGCCTAGCGGGAGGGCCTATGATTAATGAGCAGTTCTTC | CASSRLAGGPMINEQFF
TRBJ1-2 | TRBV5-4 | . | few | TGTGCCAGCAGCCGGGAGACAGAGTATGGCTACACCTTC | CASSRETEYGYTF
TRBJ2-1 | TRBV5-1 | . | . | TGCGCCAGCAGCTTCGTAGCGTACAATGAGCAGTTCTTC | CASSFVAYNEQFF
TRBJ2-6 | TRBV15 | . | . | TGTGCCACCAAGAGGGACACCCTCTCTGGGGCCAACGTCCTGACTTTC | CATKRDTLSGANVLTF
TRBJ2-1 | TRBV4-2 | . | . | TGTGCCAGCAGCCAAGAGTCGAATGATTACAATGAGCAGTTCTTC | CASSQESNDYNEQFF
TRBJ2-7 | TRBV13 | . | . | TGTGCCAGCAGCTTAGGTCAACCATACGAGCAGTACTTC | CASSLGQPYEQYF
TRBJ1-5 | TRBV27 | . | few | TGTGCCAGCAGTTTTTCAGAGAATCAGCCCCAGCATTTT | CASSFSENQPQHF
TRBJ1-2 | TRBV19 | TRBD1 | few | TGTGCCACCTCCCAGGGGGGAAATGTAGACTATGGCTACACCTTC | CATSQGGNVDYGYTF
TRBJ2-2 | TRBV11-2 | . | . | TGTGCCAGCAGCTTAATCCGGGGGGCGCCGACCGGGGAGCTGTTTTTT | CASSLIRGAPTGELFF
TRBJ2-5 | TRBV28 | . | . | TGTGCCAGCAGTTTCGCGGGACCACAAGAGACCCAGTACTTC | CASSFAGPQETQYF
TRBJ2-7 | TRBV19 | TRBD2 | few | TGTGCCAGTAGTATGGACCCAGCGGGGGGGCGAGAGCAGTACTTC | CASSMDPAGGREQYF
TRBJ1-1 | TRBV6-4 | TRBD1 | few | TGTGCCAGCAGGAGGGACAGGGTGGGGACTGAAGCTTTCTTT | CASRRDRVGTEAFF
TRBJ1-2 | TRBV7-9 | TRBD1 | . | TGTGCCAGCAGCTTTCTAGACAGGGCCGACTATGGCTACACCTTC | CASSFLDRADYGYTF
TRBJ1-1 | TRBV6-5 | . | . | TGTGCCAGCAGTTACTCCGGACAGCCATACACTGAAGCTTTCTTT | CASSYSGQPYTEAFF
TRBJ2-7 | TRBV14 | . | . | TGTGCCAGCAGCTATACCAGGGGCTACGAGCAGTACTTC | CASSYTRGYEQYF
TRBJ2-1 | TRBV14 | . | once | TGTGCCAGCAGCCAATCTATAGGACAGGGCGGCGCGGGAGTCTTTTATGAGCAGTTCTTC | CASSQSIGQGGAGVFYEQFF
TRBJ1-6 | TRBV30 | TRBD1 | . | TGTGCCTGGAGCCGGGACAGTTCACTCCTCCACTTT | CAWSRDSSLLHF
TRBJ2-1 | TRBV5-1 | . | . | TGCGCCAGCAGCTTGGACGGGGCCTCCTACAATGAGCAGTTCTTC | CASSLDGASYNEQFF
TRBJ1-1 | TRBV7-3 | TRBD1 | . | TGTGCCAGCAGCCGTGGGACAGGGGGTGAAGCTTTCTTT | CASSRGTGGEAFF
TRBJ2-1 | TRBV4-1 | TRBD2 | . | TGCGCCAGCAGCCAAGTCAGCCGTGAGGGGCGGACTAGCGACCACAATGAGCAGTTCTTC | CASSQVSREGRTSDHNEQFF
TRBJ2-3 | TRBV2 | . | . | TGTGCCAGCTGCGGCGGGACGGCTAGCACAGATACGCAGTATTTT | CASCGGTASTDTQYF
TRBJ1-4 | TRBV6-1 | . | . | TGTGCCAGCAGTGCATTGATGATCGGGTCGAAAAATGAAAAACTGTTTTTT | CASSALMIGSKNEKLFF
TRBJ2-1 | TRBV6-1 | . | . | TGTGCCAGCAGTGAGGAGCAGGTAATTAACAATGAGCAGTTCTTC | CASSEEQVINNEQFF
TRBJ1-1 | TRBV2 | . | few | TGTGCCAGCAGTGACTCAGGGACTGAAGCTTTCTTT | CASSDSGTEAFF
TRBJ2-3 | TRBV5-5 | . | . | TGTGCCAGCAGCCTCAACACAGATACGCAGTATTTT | CASSLNTDTQYF
TRBJ2-3 | TRBV2 | . | . | TGTGCCAGCGCGCAGGGGTTATTAGATACGCAGTATTTT | CASAQGLLDTQYF
TRBJ2-3 | TRBV4-1 | TRBD2 | once | TGCGCCAGCAGCCGCTTGCGGGGGGAGACGCAGTATTTT | CASSRLRGETQYF
TRBJ1-1 | TRBV27 | . | few | TGTGCCAGCGGTAGGGCGGGCAGCACTGAAGCTTTCTTT | CASGRAGSTEAFF
TRBJ2-5 | TRBV11-3 | . | . | TGTGCCAGCAGCTTGGGCGGTCAAGAGACCCAGTACTTC | CASSLGGQETQYF
TRBJ1-5 | TRBV28 | . | few | TGTGCCAGCAGTTTAGGTCTACACGTCCCGTCGATTCAGCCCCAGCATTTT | CASSLGLHVPSIQPQHF
TRBJ1-3 | TRBV30 | . | . | TGTGCCTGGAGTCACGACAGAAACACCATATATTTT | CAWSHDRNTIYF
TRBJ1-4 | TRBV6-5 | TRBD1 | once | TGTGCCAGCAAGGGGGCAGCTAATGAAAAACTGTTTTTT | CASKGAANEKLFF
TRBJ1-2 | TRBV9 | . | . | TGTGCCAGCAGCGCCGACCCGGGGCAGGGGCTTGGCTACACCTTC | CASSADPGQGLGYTF
TRBJ1-5 | TRBV15 | TRBD1 | . | TGTGCCACCAGCCAGGGGGGCAATCAGCCCCAGCATTTT | CATSQGGNQPQHF
TRBJ1-1 | TRBV30 | . | . | TGTGCCTGGAGTGAGATAGTAGAAGCTTTCTTT | CAWSEIVEAFF
TRBJ2-2 | TRBV7-9 | TRBD1 | . | TGTGCCAGCAGGTTGACAGGGGAGTACACCGGGGAGCTGTTTTTT | CASRLTGEYTGELFF
TRBJ2-3 | TRBV10-3 | . | . | TGTGCCATAGGACGGTTTGGGACTAGCACAGATACGCAGTATTTT | CAIGRFGTSTDTQYF
TRBJ1-1 | TRBV27 | TRBD1 | once | TGTGCCAGCAGTGACAGGGTCTTGTCCATGAACACTGAAGCTTTCTTT | CASSDRVLSMNTEAFF
TRBJ1-1 | TRBV7-8 | TRBD1 | . | TGTGCCAGCAGCTTGGGGGTAACAGGGGCCAGAGGGACTGAAGCTTTCTTT | CASSLGVTGARGTEAFF
TRBJ2-2 | TRBV7-9 | . | . | TGTGCCAGCAGCGCCCGACAACTGGTTCGCGGGGAGCTGTTTTTT | CASSARQLVRGELFF
TRBJ1-2 | TRBV18 | . | few | TGTGCCAGCTCACCACCTTCAGGGCTGGGCTATGGCTACACCTTC | CASSPPSGLGYGYTF
TRBJ1-2 | TRBV6-5 | . | once | TGTGCCAGCAGGCGTGACTATGGCTACACCTTC | CASRRDYGYTF
TRBJ1-5 | TRBV7-2 | TRBD1 | . | TGTGCCAGCAGTTTTACAGGGGGCCCTCAGCCCCAGCATTTT | CASSFTGGPQPQHF
TRBJ2-7 | TRBV19 | . | . | TGTGCCAGTAGTTTCCGGGACAACTACGAGCAGTACTTC | CASSFRDNYEQYF